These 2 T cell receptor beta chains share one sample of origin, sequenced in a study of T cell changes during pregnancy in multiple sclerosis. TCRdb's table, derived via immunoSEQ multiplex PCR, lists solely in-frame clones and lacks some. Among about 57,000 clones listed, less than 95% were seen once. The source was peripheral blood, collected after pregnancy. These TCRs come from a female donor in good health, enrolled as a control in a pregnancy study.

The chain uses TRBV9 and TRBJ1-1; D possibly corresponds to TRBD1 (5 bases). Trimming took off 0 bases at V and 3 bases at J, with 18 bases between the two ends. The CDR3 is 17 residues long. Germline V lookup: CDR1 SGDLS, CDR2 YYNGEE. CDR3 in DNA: TGTGCCAGCAGCGTAGCTGGCAGGGAAGGTGGGGACACTGAAGCTTTCTTT. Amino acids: CASSVAGREGGDTEAFF.

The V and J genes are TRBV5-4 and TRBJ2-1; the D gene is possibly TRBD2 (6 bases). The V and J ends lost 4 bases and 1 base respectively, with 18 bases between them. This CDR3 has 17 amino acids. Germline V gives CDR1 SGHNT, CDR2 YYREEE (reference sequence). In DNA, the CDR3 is TGTGCCAGCAGCCCGACGATGGGACTGAGGTCCTACAATGAGCAGTTCTTC. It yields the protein CASSPTMGLRSYNEQFF.